This T cell receptor (beta chain) was recovered during a study of cytomegalovirus exposure and HLA in healthy donors. The study, taken as a whole, reports: An analysis that was carried out later associated approximately 17,000 TCR beta sequences with HLA alleles at 0.05 false discovery rate. In vitro, a few CMV-associated chains proved specific for CMV antigens. Prior analysis indicated that the majority of TCR beta V segments exhibited productivity approximately 90% or approximately 30% of the time. Rarity held for most TCR sequences, but there were some public TCRs that occurred in many donors.

PCR employed 60 Vbeta and 13 Jbeta primers. Sequencing was performed with immunoSEQ multiplex PCR; in TCRdb, only in-frame clones are kept and a portion is missing. The repertoire holds 100,000 or so clones, about four fifths seen once, with 1.5% to 2% in the top ten. For this clone: No antigen is known for it.

Specimen: PBMCs. This clonotype was obtained from a woman between 40 and 55 years old in good health and CMV-seronegative.

The CDR3 DNA sequence: TGTGCCAGCAGTCTTTCCCAGGGGGCCTATGGCTACACCTTC. It yields the protein CASSLSQGAYGYTF. The chain joins TRBV27 to TRBJ1-2; 8 nucleotides agree with TRBD1. Germline V gene data show CDR1 as MNHEY and CDR2 as SMNVEV (reference sequence). The CDR3 has 14 amino acids. J gave up 4 bases and V 5 bases, and 6 bases lay outside the gene matches.